The clone carrying this T cell receptor beta chain was picked up many times. The antigen is not known. Addition of a universal primer site occurred through template switching, and cDNA carried unique molecular identifiers. TCRdb ran MiXCR on the 5' RACE reads and lists one entry per CDR3 protein. The sample includes hundreds of thousands of distinct CDR3 sequences, 5.5% to 6.5% of them seen just once. Germline CDR1 is LGHNA and CDR2 is YNFKEQ. J gave up 0 bases and V 5 bases, and 11 bases lay outside the gene matches. This CDR3 is built from 17 residues. This sample stems from a study of identical twins. Study observations and caveats: The more abundant beta clonotypes in cord blood had fewer insertions, and memory repertoires did not show this.

The V gene is TRBV4-2, the J gene TRBJ2-3; 7 bases align to TRBD1. Sequenced input: naive T cells sorted from blood. The receptor was isolated from a man aged 18 to 29 in good health. The CDR3 DNA follows: TGTGCCAGCAGCAAAAGACAGGGACCCGCTAGCACAGATACGCAGTATTTT. Its translation is CASSKRQGPASTDTQYF.